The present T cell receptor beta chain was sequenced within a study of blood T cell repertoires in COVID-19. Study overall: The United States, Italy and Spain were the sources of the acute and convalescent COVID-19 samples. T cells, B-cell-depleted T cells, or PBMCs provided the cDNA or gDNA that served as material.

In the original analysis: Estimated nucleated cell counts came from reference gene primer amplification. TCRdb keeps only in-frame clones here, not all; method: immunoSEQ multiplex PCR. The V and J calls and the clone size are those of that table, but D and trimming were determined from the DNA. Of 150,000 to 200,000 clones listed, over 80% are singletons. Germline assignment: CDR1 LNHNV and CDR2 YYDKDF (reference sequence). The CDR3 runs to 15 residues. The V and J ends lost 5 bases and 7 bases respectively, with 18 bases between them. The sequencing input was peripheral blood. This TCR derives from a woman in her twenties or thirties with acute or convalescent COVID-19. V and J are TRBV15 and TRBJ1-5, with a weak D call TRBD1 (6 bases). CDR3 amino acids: CATSERQAPRQPQHF. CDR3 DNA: TGTGCCACCAGCGAAAGACAGGCCCCACGGCAGCCCCAGCATTTT.